This T cell receptor (beta chain) was identified in a study of cytomegalovirus exposure and HLA in healthy donors. Study-wide points: More than 15,000 TCR beta sequences were associated with HLA alleles at 0.05 false discovery rate in a later analysis. In vitro, three CMV-associated chains proved specific for CMV antigens. Previous analysis showed most TCR beta V segments were productive about 87% or about 30% of the time.

CDR1 and CDR2 (germline): SGHTA, FQGTGA. Trimming took 1 base from V and 0 from J, leaving 8 bases between them. The CDR3 extends over 15 amino acids. 60 Vbeta and 13 Jbeta primers were used in PCR. The repertoire was sequenced with immunoSEQ multiplex PCR; TCRdb's copy has only in-frame clones and lacks some. Of 77,000 or so clones in the sample, roughly 76% were seen once. The count of this clone is one. What it binds is not known. V usage is TRBV7-3 and J usage is TRBJ2-3; D ambiguous. The TCR was taken from a woman aged 40 to 50 in good health and CMV-seronegative. The sample was PBMCs. Written as DNA, the CDR3 is TGTGCCAGCAGCTTAAGTGGCAGGAGCACAGATACGCAGTATTTT. This gives the protein CASSLSGRSTDTQYF.